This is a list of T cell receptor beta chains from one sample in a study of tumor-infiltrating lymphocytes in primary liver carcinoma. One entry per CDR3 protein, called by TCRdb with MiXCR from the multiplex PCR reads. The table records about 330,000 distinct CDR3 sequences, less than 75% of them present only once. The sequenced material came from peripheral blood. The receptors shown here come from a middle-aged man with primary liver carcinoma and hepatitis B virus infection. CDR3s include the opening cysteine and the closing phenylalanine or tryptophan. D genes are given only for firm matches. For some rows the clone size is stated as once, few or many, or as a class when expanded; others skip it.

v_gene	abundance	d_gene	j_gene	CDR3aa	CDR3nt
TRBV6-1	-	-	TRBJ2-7	CASSGIVSYEQYF	TGTGCCAGCAGTGGAATAGTATCCTACGAGCAGTACTTC
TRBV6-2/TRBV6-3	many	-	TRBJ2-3	CASSPGESTDTQYF	TGTGCCAGCAGCCCCGGCGAGTCTACAGATACGCAGTATTTT
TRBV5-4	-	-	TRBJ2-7	CASTYTGFSSSYGQYF	TGTGCCAGCACCTATACAGGGTTCTCTAGCTCCTACGGGCAGTACTTC
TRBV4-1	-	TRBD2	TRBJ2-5	CSSSQYGLVTSGTKETQYF	TGCTCCAGCAGCCAATACGGTTTGGTGACTAGCGGAACCAAAGAGACCCAGTACTTC
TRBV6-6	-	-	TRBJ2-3	CASSYGRADAQYF	TGTGCCAGCAGTTACGGACGGGCAGATGCGCAGTATTTT
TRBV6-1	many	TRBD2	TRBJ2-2	CASSEARLAGVTGELFF	TGTGCCAGCAGTGAAGCCCGGCTAGCGGGAGTTACCGGGGAGCTGTTTTTT
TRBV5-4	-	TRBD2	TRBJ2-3	CASSVGTSGYTDTQCF	TGTGCCAGCAGCGTGGGGACTAGCGGATACACAGATACGCAGTGTTTT
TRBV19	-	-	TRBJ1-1	CASSETRYSDAFF	TGTGCCAGCTCCGAAACTCGTTACTCTGATGCTTTCTTT
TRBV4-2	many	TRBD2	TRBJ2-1	CASSQEGTSGKDEQFF	TGTGCCAGCAGCCAAGAAGGCACTAGCGGGAAGGATGAGCAGTTCTTC
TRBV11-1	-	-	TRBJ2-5	CASSLLLRGESQYF	TGTGCCAGTAGCTTGCTACTACGGGGAGAGAGCCAGTACTTC
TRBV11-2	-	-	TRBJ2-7	CSSSLQQGGAYEQYF	TGTTCCAGCAGCCTCCAACAGGGGGGGGCGTACGAGCAGTACTTC
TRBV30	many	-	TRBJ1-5	CAWSSRGGDNQPQHF	TGTGCCTGGAGTTCCCGGGGAGGGGATAATCAGCCCCAGCATTTT
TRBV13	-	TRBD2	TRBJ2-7	CASNLLATTGLQYF	TGTGCCAGCAACCTACTAGCGACCACCGGGTTGCAGTACTTC
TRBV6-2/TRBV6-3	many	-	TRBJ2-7	CASRDRSSYEQYF	TGTGCCAGCCGGGACCGCAGCTCCTACGAGCAGTACTTC
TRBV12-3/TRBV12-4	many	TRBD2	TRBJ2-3	CASSIAGGQVHTQYF	TGTGCCAGCAGCATAGCGGGAGGGCAGGTACATACGCAGTATTTT
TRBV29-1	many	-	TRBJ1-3	CSVDGGGGNTIYF	TGCAGCGTTGACGGGGGAGGTGGAAACACCATATATTTT
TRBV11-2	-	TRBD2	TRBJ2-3	CAGSHAGGRSSDTQYF	TGTGCCGGCAGCCATGCCGGCGGGAGGTCATCAGATACGCAGTATTTT
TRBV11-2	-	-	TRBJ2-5	CANSLDLEAQYF	TGTGCCAACAGCTTAGATTTGGAGGCCCAGTACTTC
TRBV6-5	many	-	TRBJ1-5	CASSYSGLGSNQPQHF	TGTGCCAGCAGTTACTCGGGGCTGGGGTCAAATCAGCCCCAGCATTTT
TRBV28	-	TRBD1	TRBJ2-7	CASSPGTGPEQYF	TGTGCCAGCAGTCCCGGGACAGGGCCCGAGCAGTACTTC
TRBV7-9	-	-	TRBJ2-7	CASSLGPTSISSYEQYF	TGTGCCAGCAGCTTAGGGCCTACTAGTATTAGCTCCTACGAGCAGTACTTC